Shown below are 30 T cell receptor beta chains from a single sample sequenced in a study of blood T cell repertoires in COVID-19. TCRdb keeps only in-frame clones here, not all; method: immunoSEQ multiplex PCR. The table lists 250,000 to 350,000 clones, around 83% of them singletons. The specimen sequenced was peripheral blood. These receptor sequences come from a woman aged 45-60 years with acute or convalescent COVID-19.

The rearrangement links TRBV5-6 to TRBJ1-3, with D maybe TRBD1 (5 bases). V was shortened by 4 bases and J by 2 bases, with 13 bases between the two germline ends. The germline V gene has CDR1 SGHDT and CDR2 YYEEEE. CDR3 length: 15 residues. The CDR3 is CASSPTGGAGNTIYF. The CDR3 nucleotides read TGTGCCAGCAGCCCGACGGGGGGGGCTGGAAACACCATATATTTT.

This chain's CDR3 is CASSETYNEQFF. CDR3 bases: TGTGCCAGCAGCGAAACATACAATGAGCAGTTCTTC. The chain couples TRBV7-3 to TRBJ2-1; D call uncertain. The CDR3 covers 12 residues. Trimming removed 5 bases from V and 4 bases from J, with 6 bases in between. The germline V gene has CDR1 SGHTA and CDR2 FQGTGA.

The gene calls are TRBV28 and TRBJ1-6; TRBD1 might be the D (5 bases). Germline lookup yields CDR1 MDHEN and CDR2 SYDVKM. This CDR3 contains 14 residues. The V and J ends lost 5 bases and 7 bases respectively, with 12 bases between them. CDR3 sequence: CASSLGGTNSPLHF. The CDR3 coding sequence is TGTGCCAGCAGTCTCGGGGGGACGAATTCACCCCTCCACTTT.

For the CDR3, the DNA is TGTGCCAGCACCGGGGAGGACAGGGTCATCCACGAGCAGTACGTC. It codes for CASTGEDRVIHEQYV. This chain joins TRBV6-6 and TRBJ2-7, with 8 positions matching TRBD1. The CDR3 contains 15 residues. The junction had 13 bases not matched to a gene; V was cut back by 7 bases and J by 5 bases. Germline V gene sequence: CDR1 MNHNY, CDR2 SVGAGI (reference sequence).

The chain carries TRBV12-5 and TRBJ2-6; D remains ambiguous. The germline V and J ends were trimmed by 2 bases and 4 bases, with 9 bases remaining between them. This CDR3 contains 15 residues. CDR1 is LGHNT, CDR2 FRNRAP, per germline. The chain's CDR3 is CASGLSVAGANVLTF. CDR3 DNA: TGTGCTAGTGGTTTGTCGGTTGCAGGGGCCAACGTCCTGACTTTC.

The sample holds one count of this clone. The chain carries TRBV30 and TRBJ1-1, with TRBD1 matching over 8 bases. The CDR3 runs 13 residues. Germline V gene lookup returns CDR1 GTSNPN and CDR2 SVGIG (reference sequence). V was clipped by 1 base and J by 6 bases; unmatched bases: 4. CDR3 loop: CAWSDTGGAEAFF. The CDR3, as DNA: TGTGCCTGGAGTGACACAGGGGGGGCTGAAGCTTTCTTT.

The rearrangement links TRBV19 to TRBJ1-2, with D maybe TRBD1 (6 bases). Trimming cost V 7 bases and J 5 bases, with 14 bases left between them. Germline values: CDR1 LNHDA, CDR2 SQIVND (reference sequence). The CDR3 is 13 amino acids. CDR3 residues: CASKIGQNYGYTF. CDR3 bases: TGTGCCAGTAAAATCGGACAGAATTATGGCTACACCTTC.

This rearrangement joins TRBV19 to TRBJ2-2; 7 nucleotides match TRBD2. The CDR3 sequence is 14 residues long. V lost 4 bases and J lost 5; bases outside the gene matches: 4. CDR1 LNHDA and CDR2 SQIVND come from the germline V gene (reference sequence). The CDR3 loop is CASSTQGGTGELFF. Here the CDR3 DNA reads TGTGCCAGTAGTACCCAGGGAGGGACCGGGGAGCTGTTTTTT.

This clone was seen just once. The J gene is TRBJ2-1, the V gene TRBV3-1 (or the pseudogene TRBV3-2), with 9 bases identical to TRBD1. CDR3 length: 12 residues. V trimming: 5 bases; J trimming: 14 bases; junction bases outside the gene matches: 7. The germline gives CDR1 LGHDT, CDR2 YNNKEL (reference sequence). The CDR3: CASSITGQGKFF. The CDR3 nucleotides are TGTGCCAGCAGCATCACCGGACAGGGGAAGTTCTTC.

The CDR3 DNA reads TGTGCCACCACTCCGGGACTAGCGGACAATGAGCAGTTCTTC. Its translation is CATTPGLADNEQFF. V usage is TRBV24-1 and J usage is TRBJ2-1; 11 bases match TRBD2. CDR1 and CDR2 (germline): KGHDR, SFDVKD. The CDR3 length is 14 residues. The junction had 4 bases not matched to a gene; V was cut back by 8 bases and J by 5 bases.

This chain links TRBV20-1 with TRBJ1-2; D gene ambiguous. CDR1 and CDR2 from the germline V gene are DFQATT and SNEGSKA (reference sequence). The CDR3 totals 15 residues. Trimming removed 3 bases at V and 0 bases at J, with 14 bases between. The CDR3 DNA sequence: TGCAGTGCTAGTTCCCCCCGGGAATCTAACTATGGCTACACCTTC. It codes for CSASSPRESNYGYTF.

As for this clone: The sample carries other DNA sequences with the same CDR3. The chain recombines TRBV14 with TRBJ1-4; a weak D match, TRBD1 (5 bases). The V gene's germline CDR1 is SGHDN and CDR2 FVKESK. This CDR3 region has 13 residues. The germline V and J ends were trimmed by 4 bases and 4 bases, with 7 bases remaining between them. CDR3 in amino acids: CASSRGLNEKLFF. CDR3 sequence (DNA): TGTGCCAGCAGCCGGGGACTTAATGAAAAACTGTTTTTT.

This chain uses TRBV29-1 with TRBJ2-1; possible D gene TRBD2, 5 bases. Germline V lookup: CDR1 SQVTM, CDR2 ANQGSEA. V lost 7 bases to trimming and J lost 5 bases, with 9 bases between them. This CDR3 is built from 11 residues. CDR3 DNA: TGCAGCGGGACGCGGGACAATGAGCAGTTCTTC. It is translated as CSGTRDNEQFF.

The rearrangement uses TRBV30 and TRBJ2-5; weak D call: TRBD2 (6 bases). The CDR3 loop spans 13 amino acids. From germline, CDR1 is GTSNPN and CDR2 SVGIG (reference sequence). Trimming took 0 bases from V and 5 from J, leaving 10 bases between them. For the CDR3, the DNA is TGTGCCTGGAGTGTAGCGGGTCGGGAGACCCAGTACTTC. Protein product: CAWSVAGRETQYF.

V is TRBV3-1 (or the pseudogene TRBV3-2) and J is TRBJ2-7; D is perhaps TRBD2 (6 bases). The CDR3 loop spans 13 amino acids. With 4 bases removed from V and 2 bases from J, the gap between germline ends came to 9 bases. Germline CDR1 LGHDT, CDR2 YNNKEL (reference sequence). The chain's CDR3 is CASSRLGPYEQYF. The CDR3 DNA sequence: TGTGCCAGCAGCCGACTAGGGCCCTACGAGCAGTACTTC.

The chain employs TRBV29-1 and TRBJ1-2; D is uncertain. The germline V gene has CDR1 SQVTM and CDR2 ANQGSEA. V dropped 3 bases and J dropped 8 bases, with 10 bases sitting between them. The CDR3 has 11 residues. DNA for the CDR3: TGCAGCGTTGAGAGGTACCAGGGCTACACCTTC. Translated, it gives CSVERYQGYTF. Supplemented by reference TRBV29-1 and TRBJ1-2, the full variable domain reads SAVISQKPSRDICQRGTSLTIQCQVDSQVTMMFWYRQQPGQSLTLIATANQGSEATYESGFVIDKFPISRPNLTFSTLTVSNMSPEDSSIYLCSVERYQGYTFGSGTRLTVV.

This chain uses TRBV13 with TRBJ1-5; D call uncertain. The CDR3 loop spans 12 amino acids. Germline V CDR1 and CDR2: PRHDT, FYEKMQ (reference sequence). Trimming removed 2 bases from V and 7 bases from J, with 6 bases in between. The chain's CDR3 is CASSLLGQPQHF. The CDR3 bases are TGTGCCAGCAGCTTACTAGGACAGCCCCAGCATTTT.

V is TRBV5-1 and J is TRBJ2-2; TRBD1 matches 10 bases. The V gene's germline CDR1 is SGHRS and CDR2 YFSETQ. The junction had 2 bases not matched to a gene; V was cut back by 3 bases and J by 3 bases. The CDR3 sequence is 15 residues long. The CDR3 DNA reads as TGCGCCAGCAGCTCTGGGACAGGGGACACCGGGGAGCTGTTTTTT. Translated, it gives CASSSGTGDTGELFF.

CDR3 region: CASTSLAGDTYNEQFF. In DNA form, the CDR3 reads TGTGCCAGCACCTCACTAGCGGGGGATACCTACAATGAGCAGTTCTTC. The chain recombines TRBV4-2 with TRBJ2-1; 11 nucleotides match TRBD2. The CDR3 has 16 amino acids. Germline V gene lookup returns CDR1 LGHNA and CDR2 YNFKEQ. Trimming took 7 bases from V and 2 from J; bases not matched to a gene: 7.

The CDR3: CASSLRTGANQPQHF. The CDR3 bases are TGTGCCAGCAGCTTGCGGACAGGGGCCAATCAGCCCCAGCATTTT. The V and J genes are TRBV7-2 and TRBJ1-5; 9 bases are shared with TRBD1. V was clipped by 3 bases and J by 3 bases; unmatched bases: 3. Germline lookup yields CDR1 SGHTA and CDR2 FQGNSA. This CDR3 comprises 15 residues. Filled out from reference TRBV7-2 and TRBJ1-5, the complete variable domain reads GAGVSQSPSNKVTEKGKDVELRCDPISGHTALYWYRQSLGQGLEFLIYFQGNSAPDKSGLPSDRFSAERTGGSVSTLTIQRTQQEDSAVYLCASSLRTGANQPQHFGDGTRLSIL.

The chain employs TRBV6-2 or TRBV6-3 and TRBJ2-7, with D possibly TRBD1 on 6 matching bases. The CDR3 spans 14 residues. CDR1 is MNHEY, CDR2 SVGEGT, per germline. Trimming pared 6 bases from V and 7 bases from J, leaving 19 bases between. The CDR3 loop is CASSRQDVAREQYF. DNA of the CDR3: TGTGCCAGCAGCCGACAGGACGTGGCTCGTGAGCAGTACTTC.

This clone was observed once. The chain employs TRBV27 and TRBJ2-7; 11 nucleotides match TRBD1. The V segment lost 6 bases and the J segment 5 bases; nucleotides outside the gene matches: 9. The CDR3 sequence is 15 residues long. In germline, CDR1 is MNHEY, CDR2 SMNVEV (reference sequence). The CDR3 DNA is TGTGCCAGCAGCGGTCTGGACAGGGGGCTCGACGAGCAGTACTTC. Its protein product is CASSGLDRGLDEQYF.

This chain joins TRBV5-1 and TRBJ1-1, with D uncertain. The CDR3 length is 15 residues. In germline, CDR1 is SGHRS, CDR2 YFSETQ. V lost 6 bases, J lost 1 base, and 16 bases lay in between. CDR3 DNA: TGCGCCAGCACTATTGTCAGTGGCGGGAACACTGAAGCTTTCTTT. This translates into CASTIVSGGNTEAFF.

The chain recombines TRBV30 with TRBJ1-6; 7 bases match TRBD1. The junction had 10 bases not matched to a gene; V was cut back by 3 bases and J by 5 bases. Germline V CDR1 and CDR2: GTSNPN, SVGIG (reference sequence). This CDR3 is 16 amino acids long. For the CDR3, the DNA is TGTGCCTGGAGCGAAATTGGGACAGTAGATAATTCACCCCTCCACTTT. It codes for CAWSEIGTVDNSPLHF.

V is TRBV5-6 and J is TRBJ2-3, with D unresolved. Germline-derived CDR1 and CDR2 are SGHDT and YYEEEE. This CDR3 comprises 17 residues. V was clipped by 0 bases and J by 0 bases, with 14 bases between them. CDR3 loop: CASSLALSPLSTDTQYF. CDR3 in DNA: TGTGCCAGCAGCTTGGCCCTTAGCCCCCTTAGCACAGATACGCAGTATTTT.

The chain joins TRBV10-2 to TRBJ1-4; 7 bases match TRBD1. The CDR3 has 17 amino acids. The germline CDR1 and CDR2 sequences are WSHSY and SAAADI. The V gene end was trimmed by 6 bases and the J gene end by 5 bases; junction bases not matched to a gene: 15. CDR3 sequence (DNA): TGCGCCAGCAGACCAGAAGGGACAGTTAGTTCGAATGAAAAACTGTTTTTT. This gives the protein CASRPEGTVSSNEKLFF.

The chain links TRBV9 to TRBJ1-2; possibly TRBD1 for D (6 bases). The CDR3 length is 15 residues. Looked up from germline, CDR1 is SGDLS and CDR2 is YYNGEE. V shed 0 bases and J shed 3 bases, with 12 bases lying between them. This CDR3 reads CASSVGGGGDYGYTF. The CDR3 DNA follows: TGTGCCAGCAGCGTAGGGGGAGGGGGAGACTATGGCTACACCTTC.

V usage is TRBV6-6 and J usage is TRBJ2-7; the match to TRBD1 covers 9 bases. CDR3 length: 16 residues. The J segment lost 3 bases and the V segment lost 5 bases, leaving 11 bases of the junction unmatched. The germline V gene has CDR1 MNHNY and CDR2 SVGAGI (reference sequence). The CDR3 loop reads CASSRDWTGAGYEQYF. CDR3 coding DNA: TGTGCCAGCAGTCGAGATTGGACAGGGGCGGGCTACGAGCAGTACTTC.

The chain carries TRBV11-1 and TRBJ2-5; no definite D call. V was clipped by 3 bases and J by 5 bases, with 4 bases between them. This CDR3 is built from 11 residues. Germline values: CDR1 SGHAT, CDR2 FQDESV (reference sequence). In DNA, the CDR3 is TGTGCCAGCAGCTTGAGGGAGACCCAGTACTTC. It encodes CASSLRETQYF. The whole variable domain, filled in from reference TRBV11-1 and TRBJ2-5, reads EAEVAQSPRYKITEKSQAVAFWCDPISGHATLYWYRQILGQGPELLVQFQDESVVDDSQLPKDRFSAERLKGVDSTLKIQPAELGDSAMYLCASSLRETQYFGPGTRLLVL.

This sequence joins TRBV7-7 and TRBJ2-5; 11 nucleotides match TRBD2. CDR1 and CDR2 from the germline V gene are SSHAT and FNYEAQ (reference sequence). The CDR3 is 16 amino acids. With 5 bases clipped from V and 1 base from J, the junction kept 6 bases outside the gene matches. CDR3 coding DNA: TGTGCCAGCAGCCTAGGGACTAGCGGACTCCAAGAGACCCAGTACTTC. Protein sequence: CASSLGTSGLQETQYF.